This T cell receptor (beta chain) was obtained from a study of cytomegalovirus exposure and HLA in healthy donors. Study-wide points: The classifier, whose performance was assessed in both the original and validation cohorts, reportedly diagnosed cytomegalovirus status with high specificity and sensitivity. First-cohort TCR clusters tended to co-occur in the 120 or so validation repertoires, a later analysis found.

The donors formed part of the roughly 120-subject validation cohort, distinct from the roughly 700-subject first cohort. Remarks on this clone: Its antigen remains unidentified.

Method: immunoSEQ multiplex PCR; TCRdb's copy keeps in-frame clones and lacks some. The sample yields about 140,000 clones, about four fifths seen once. The TCR was taken from a woman in her twenties or thirties in good health and CMV-seronegative. The specimen was PBMCs.

For the CDR3, the DNA is TGTGCCAGTAGCCCCGCGGGGTACTATGGCTACACCTTC. It encodes CASSPAGYYGYTF. This rearrangement joins TRBV19 to TRBJ1-2, with D hard to call. There are 13 residues in the CDR3. CDR1 LNHDA and CDR2 SQIVND come from the germline V gene (reference sequence). Trimming took off 6 bases at V and 3 bases at J, with 11 bases between the two ends. The full variable domain, rest sourced from reference TRBV19 and TRBJ1-2, is DGGITQSPKYLFRKEGQNVTLSCEQNLNHDAMYWYRQDPGQGLRLIYYSQIVNDFQKGDIAEGYSVSREKKESFPLTVTSAQKNPTAFYLCASSPAGYYGYTFGSGTRLTVV.